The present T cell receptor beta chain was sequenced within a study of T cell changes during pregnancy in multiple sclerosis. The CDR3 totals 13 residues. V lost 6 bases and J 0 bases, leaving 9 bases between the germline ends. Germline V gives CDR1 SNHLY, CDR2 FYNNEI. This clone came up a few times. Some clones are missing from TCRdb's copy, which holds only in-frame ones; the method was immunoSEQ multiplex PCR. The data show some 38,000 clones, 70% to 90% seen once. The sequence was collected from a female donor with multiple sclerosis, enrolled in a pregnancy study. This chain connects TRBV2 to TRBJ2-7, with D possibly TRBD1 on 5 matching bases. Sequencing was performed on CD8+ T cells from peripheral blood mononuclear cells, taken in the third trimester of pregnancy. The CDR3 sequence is CASRGLPSYEQYF. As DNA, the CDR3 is TGTGCCAGCAGGGGGCTACCCTCCTACGAGCAGTACTTC.